The T cell receptor beta chain described here comes from a study of T cells in localized non-small cell lung cancer. Trimming cost V 1 base and J 1 base, with 11 bases left between them. The CDR3 spans 15 residues. Looked up from germline, CDR1 is SGHRS and CDR2 is YFSETQ. For this clone: What it binds is unknown.

Whole-study results and caveats: A median approximately 61 of the top 100 tumor clones appeared in adjacent lung.

Assay: immunoSEQ multiplex PCR; the TCRdb copy retains only in-frame clones and omits some. This sample has over 20,000 clones; about 86% occur once, and the top ten carry under 6.5%. V is TRBV5-1 and J is TRBJ2-5, with D uncertain. The sequences come from peripheral blood, collected before any cancer treatment. The clonotype comes from a male donor at least 60 years old with stage II squamous cell lung carcinoma. CDR3 loop: CASSLNVPTQETQYF. CDR3 nucleotides: TGCGCCAGCAGCTTGAATGTGCCGACCCAAGAGACCCAGTACTTC.